The 14 T cell receptor beta chains below come from one sample, sequenced in a study of T-cell memory formation after mild COVID-19. TCRdb reanalysed the 5' RACE reads using MiXCR and keeps one entry per CDR3 protein. The table includes around 140,000 distinct CDR3 sequences, approximately 26% detected once. The sample was PBMCs or a T cell subset sorted from them (not recorded which). The origin of the receptors is an adult woman who had mild COVID-19 (a few samples of this study predate the infection). Cell type and time point are not known.

This clonotype was seen a single time. The J gene is TRBJ1-3, the V gene TRBV7-9, with D uncertain. CDR1 SEHNR and CDR2 FQNEAQ come from the germline V gene (reference sequence). This CDR3 is 12 amino acids long. The V gene lost 4 bases and the J gene lost 7 bases, with 8 bases spanning the gap. The CDR3 sequence: CASSSPKNTIYF. The CDR3 DNA reads as TGTGCCAGCAGCTCACCCAAGAACACCATATATTTT.

The chain carries TRBV4-1 and TRBJ2-2, with no clear D. The CDR3 totals 15 residues. V shed 0 bases and J shed 3 bases, with 8 bases lying between them. In germline, CDR1 is MGHRA, CDR2 YSYEKL. The CDR3 DNA reads as TGCGCCAGCAGCCAAGAACCGCAGGACACCGGGGAGCTGTTTTTT. This codes for CASSQEPQDTGELFF.

The chain links TRBV5-6 to TRBJ2-7; the D is unclear. The germline CDR1 and CDR2 sequences are SGHDT and YYEEEE. The CDR3 has 14 residues. V was cut by 1 base and J by 0 bases, with 8 bases left in between. CDR3 in amino acids: CASSLFSASYEQYF. DNA of the CDR3: TGTGCCAGCAGCTTGTTCAGTGCCTCCTACGAGCAGTACTTC. Drawing the rest from reference TRBV5-6 and TRBJ2-7, the complete variable domain is DAGVTQSPTHLIKTRGQQVTLRCSPKSGHDTVSWYQQALGQGPQFIFQYYEEEERQRGNFPDRFSGHQFPNYSSELNVNALLLGDSALYLCASSLFSASYEQYFGPGTRLTVT.

The chain recombines TRBV4-1 with TRBJ2-7; 7 bases are shared with TRBD2. The V segment lost 1 base and the J segment 6 bases; nucleotides outside the gene matches: 6. There are 14 residues in the CDR3. The germline CDR1 and CDR2 sequences are MGHRA and YSYEKL. CDR3 sequence reads: CASSQGAGRGEQYF. In DNA form, the CDR3 reads TGCGCCAGCAGCCAAGGCGCAGGGAGGGGCGAGCAGTACTTC.

There are a few counts of this clonotype. This chain joins TRBV6-1 and TRBJ1-2; D ambiguous. CDR3 length: 16 amino acids. Germline V CDR1 and CDR2: MNHNS, SASEGT. The V end was cut by 1 base, the J end by 4 bases, with 16 bases between. CDR3: CASSEGREEERYGYTF. CDR3 sequence (DNA): TGTGCCAGCAGTGAAGGCCGGGAGGAAGAGCGCTATGGCTACACCTTC.

This sequence joins TRBV7-2 and TRBJ2-2, with D possibly matching TRBD1 (5 bases). The CDR3 contains 15 residues. V lost 3 bases and J 7 bases, leaving 15 bases between the germline ends. Germline-derived CDR1 and CDR2 are SGHTA and FQGNSA. The CDR3 loop reads CASSFLTARSGELFF. DNA for the CDR3: TGTGCCAGCAGCTTCCTGACAGCCAGGAGCGGGGAGCTGTTTTTT.

This clonotype has a handful of counts. The chain joins TRBV7-9 to TRBJ2-7; 10 nucleotides agree with TRBD2. Germline V CDR1 and CDR2: SEHNR, FQNEAQ (reference sequence). With V trimmed by 3 bases and J by 1 base, 0 bases remained unmatched. The CDR3 has 14 residues. The CDR3 is CASSLGLASYEQYF. Here the CDR3 DNA reads TGTGCCAGCAGCTTGGGACTAGCGTCCTACGAGCAGTACTTC.

This clonotype was seen just once. The chain is built from TRBV7-9 and TRBJ2-7; D remains ambiguous. Trimming removed 2 bases from V and 0 bases from J, with 14 bases in between. CDR1 and CDR2 (germline): SEHNR, FQNEAQ (reference sequence). This CDR3 comprises 16 residues. DNA for the CDR3: TGTGCCAGCAGCTTACCCTCCGGCGGACGCTCCTACGAGCAGTACTTC. Translated: CASSLPSGGRSYEQYF.

The V and J genes are TRBV4-2 and TRBJ2-1, with D uncertain. The CDR3 totals 17 residues. Germline V gene sequence: CDR1 LGHNA, CDR2 YNFKEQ. Trimming cost V 1 base and J 8 bases, with 21 bases left between them. The DNA of the CDR3 is TGTGCCAGCAGCCAAGCTGCAGTTCGAGAGTTCGTGGATGAGCAGTTCTTC. Translated: CASSQAAVREFVDEQFF.

The rearrangement links TRBV10-3 to TRBJ1-2, with D unclear. CDR1 is ENHRY, CDR2 SYGVKD, per germline. The CDR3 extends over 11 amino acids. Deletions cut 8 bases from V and 2 bases from J, with 6 bases between. The chain's CDR3 is CAIRGNYGYTF. The CDR3, as DNA: TGTGCCATCCGCGGGAACTATGGCTACACCTTC.

This chain joins TRBV11-2 and TRBJ1-1; TRBD1 might be the D (6 bases). The CDR3 has 15 amino acids. Germline-derived CDR1 and CDR2 are SGHAT and FQNNGV. Trimming shortened V by 3 bases and J by 4 bases, and 15 bases separated the two germline ends. CDR3 sequence reads: CASSLDSWGSTEAFF. The CDR3 DNA is TGTGCCAGCAGCTTGGACAGCTGGGGTAGCACTGAAGCTTTCTTT.

The V gene is TRBV7-9, the J gene TRBJ2-5; 10 nucleotides agree with TRBD2. The ends lost 4 bases at V and 1 base at J; junction bases unmatched: 6. The germline CDR1 and CDR2 sequences are SEHNR and FQNEAQ (reference sequence). The CDR3 has 16 residues. CDR3: CASSYLLAGAQETQYF. The DNA for the CDR3 is TGTGCCAGCAGCTATTTGCTAGCGGGGGCCCAAGAGACCCAGTACTTC.

This clonotype was observed a handful of times. This sequence joins TRBV10-3 and TRBJ1-2; 8 nucleotides match TRBD1. Germline values: CDR1 ENHRY, CDR2 SYGVKD. Germline trimming cut 6 bases from V and 3 bases from J; bases unmatched to any gene: 12. The CDR3 has 16 residues. The CDR3 coding sequence is TGTGCCATCAGCACGGAACAGGGGGACCCGTACTATGGCTACACCTTC. As protein: CAISTEQGDPYYGYTF.

The chain couples TRBV5-1 to TRBJ2-1, with unresolved D. CDR3 length equals 15 residues. CDR1 is SGHRS, CDR2 YFSETQ, per germline. The V gene lost 4 bases and the J gene lost 3 bases, with 14 bases spanning the gap. CDR3 amino acids: CASSVDPPLYNEQFF. The CDR3 DNA reads TGCGCCAGCAGCGTGGACCCCCCACTCTACAATGAGCAGTTCTTC.